Sequencing of this T cell receptor (beta chain) was carried out in a study of T cells in Graves' hyperthyroidism and ophthalmopathy. Regions amplified from RNA transcripts were the TCR beta CDR3 regions. Initially, a first-round RT-PCR of the TCR CDR3 employed the HTBI primer set. One entry per CDR3 protein, called by TCRdb with MiXCR from the multiplex PCR reads. The sample lists over 650,000 distinct CDR3 sequences, over 40% occurring once. The study, taken as a whole, reports: In blood, most of the thyroid clonotypes expanded above 0.001 were also present.

Regarding this clonotype: Its antigen is not identified. A read error may produce the germline difference seen at one junction end.

Input material: peripheral blood or thyroid tissue (not recorded which). This sequence was found in an adult man with Graves' disease, either hyperthyroidism or ophthalmopathy (not recorded which).

The CDR3 loop is CASSLGGADTGAFF. The CDR3 coding sequence is TGCGCCAGCAGCTTGGGGGGTGCGGACACTGGAGCTTTCTTT. This sequence joins TRBV5-8 and TRBJ1-1, with D tentatively TRBD1 (5 bases). CDR1 is SGHTS, CDR2 YDEGEE, per germline. The CDR3 runs 14 residues.